The source of this T cell receptor beta chain is a study of cytomegalovirus exposure and HLA in healthy donors. Background on the study: Across 350 to 500 genotyped donors, about 81% landed in the Caucasian-associated ancestry cluster. General study results and limits: It emerged from a later analysis that several of the most significant clusters appeared to be linked to common viral pathogens.

This clone was seen a few times. What it recognizes is unknown. Use of 60 Vbeta and 13 Jbeta primers characterized the PCR. In the source study's methods: Approximately 72 million unique TCR beta chains, roughly 11 million of them shared, were counted by a later analysis. The repertoire was sequenced with immunoSEQ multiplex PCR; TCRdb's copy has only in-frame clones and lacks some. V and J calls and clone size follow that table, whereas D and trimming were derived from the DNA. The sample includes about 120,000 clones, 80% to 85% seen only once; the top ten take 3% to 5%. The V end was cut by 9 bases, the J end by 0 bases, with 16 bases between. The CDR3 covers 15 residues.

The chain has TRBV6-7 and TRBJ2-3; D might be TRBD1 (6 bases). TRBV6-7 is treated as an ORF (open reading frame) with a function not yet certain. This TCR was sampled from a woman between 25 and 40 years old in good health and CMV-seronegative. The material sequenced was PBMCs. The CDR3 loop is CASGGGLPSTDTQYF. CDR3 DNA sequence: TGTGCCAGTGGGGGCGGTCTCCCTAGCACAGATACGCAGTATTTT.